A single sample is the source of the 15 T cell receptor beta chains below, sequenced in a study of metastatic and nonmetastatic thyroid tumors. Nobody among the patients had been given any treatment before thyroid surgery. TCRdb re-called clones from the PCR reads using MiXCR. The sample consists of 15,000 to 20,000 clones, approximately 20% of them appearing once. Sequenced material: adjacent normal tissue. Receptors were obtained from a female donor with papillary thyroid cancer or a benign thyroid nodule (not recorded which). Some clones in this sample may be carry-over from other donors' samples.

This clone was recorded at least ten times. The chain links TRBV20-1 to TRBJ1-4; D is possibly TRBD1 (5 bases). This CDR3 comprises 13 residues. V lost 7 bases and J 7 bases, leaving 16 bases between the germline ends. From germline, CDR1 is DFQATT and CDR2 SNEGSKA (reference sequence). CDR3 sequence reads: CSVRGGASEKLFF. The CDR3 bases are TGCAGTGTCCGGGGAGGGGCCTCTGAAAAACTGTTTTTT.

This clone showed up many times. V usage is TRBV18 and J usage is TRBJ2-5; D is unresolved. Germline values: CDR1 KGHSH, CDR2 LQKENI. The CDR3 loop spans 14 amino acids. V lost 2 bases to trimming and J lost 5 bases, with 12 bases between them. This CDR3 reads CASSPTGGRETQYF. The CDR3 bases are TGTGCCAGCTCACCAACGGGTGGGCGGGAGACCCAGTACTTC.

This clone is judged medium-sized (0.01 to 0.1%). The chain is built from TRBV15 and TRBJ2-6; tentatively, D is TRBD2 (6 bases). V shed 3 bases and J shed 3 bases, with 6 bases lying between them. Germline V lookup: CDR1 LNHNV, CDR2 YYDKDF (reference sequence). CDR3 size: 14 residues. CDR3 DNA sequence: TGTGCCACCAGCAGGGACTATGGGGCCAACGTCCTGACTTTC. This encodes CATSRDYGANVLTF.

The V gene is TRBV3-1, the J gene TRBJ2-5; 7 bases are shared with TRBD1. This CDR3 is built from 14 residues. V lost 3 bases to trimming and J lost 0 bases; unmatched junction nucleotides: 1. The germline V gene encodes CDR1 LGHDT and CDR2 YNNKEL (reference sequence). The CDR3 spells CASSQTGYQETQYF. CDR3 bases: TGTGCCAGCAGCCAGACAGGGTACCAAGAGACCCAGTACTTC.

This clone has a handful of counts. One base away lies a much larger clone, so this may be a sequencing read error. The chain carries TRBV10-3 and TRBJ2-3; possibly TRBD1 for D (5 bases). The V and J ends lost 4 bases and 13 bases respectively, with 15 bases between them. The germline CDR1 and CDR2 sequences are ENHRY and SYGVKD. This CDR3 contains 12 residues. The DNA for the CDR3 is TGTGCCATCAGTGGGAACAGGAGTGAAGAGTATTTT. Protein product: CAISGNRSEEYF.

The chain uses TRBV28 and TRBJ2-3, with 8 positions matching TRBD2. The germline gives CDR1 MDHEN, CDR2 SYDVKM. CDR3 size: 17 residues. The junction had 12 bases not matched to a gene; V was cut back by 7 bases and J by 0 bases. CDR3 residues: CASIQVTSVPSTDTQYF. CDR3 DNA sequence: TGTGCCAGCATCCAAGTGACTAGCGTTCCTAGCACAGATACGCAGTATTTT.

The sample holds many counts of this clone. The V call is TRBV30, the J call TRBJ2-7; 7 bases are shared with TRBD2. CDR1 and CDR2 from the germline V gene are GTSNPN and SVGIG (reference sequence). This CDR3 region has 11 residues. After removal of 5 bases from V and 5 bases from J, the junction contained 3 bases not matched to a gene. The CDR3 spells CAWGGVHEQYF. In DNA form, the CDR3 reads TGTGCCTGGGGGGGGGTCCACGAGCAGTACTTC.

The V and J genes are TRBV28 and TRBJ1-2, with D tentatively TRBD1 (5 bases). V lost 7 bases, J lost 1 base, and 13 bases lay in between. The CDR3 runs 14 residues. CDR1 is MDHEN and CDR2 is SYDVKM in the germline V gene. CDR3 loop: CASKHGGDNYGYTF. The DNA of the CDR3 is TGTGCCAGCAAACACGGAGGGGATAACTATGGCTACACCTTC.

This clone is medium-sized in the sample. The chain uses TRBV28 and TRBJ2-1; D is unclear. The germline V and J ends were trimmed by 1 base and 9 bases, with 10 bases remaining between them. Germline V gene lookup returns CDR1 MDHEN and CDR2 SYDVKM. This CDR3 spans 13 amino acids. This CDR3 reads CASSLYRWGEQFF. The CDR3 coding sequence is TGTGCCAGCAGTTTATACCGATGGGGTGAGCAGTTCTTC.

Regarding this clone: One end of the junction does not line up with germline, which may come from a read error. The rearrangement joins TRBV27 to TRBJ1-4; 8 bases line up with TRBD1. The CDR3 totals 20 residues. The germline V gene encodes CDR1 MNHEY and CDR2 SMNVEV (reference sequence). CDR3 in DNA: TGTGCCAGCAGTTTTTCCCCCTTTCGGACAGGGACTGCAACTAATGTAAAACTGTTTTTT. Translated, it gives CASSFSPFRTGTATNVKLFF.

This clone was detected many times. This chain connects TRBV11-3 to TRBJ1-5; D uncertain. Deletions cut 10 bases from V and 0 bases from J, with 19 bases between. Germline V lookup: CDR1 SGHNT, CDR2 YENEEA. The CDR3 consists of 16 residues. The CDR3: CATPTHGQFSNQPQHF. In nucleotides, the CDR3 is TGTGCCACCCCGACGCATGGTCAGTTTAGCAATCAGCCCCAGCATTTT.

The table lists this clone with a few counts. The chain links TRBV9 to TRBJ2-1, with D perhaps matching TRBD2 (5 bases). There are 15 residues in the CDR3. In germline, CDR1 is SGDLS, CDR2 YYNGEE. V lost 0 bases, J lost 6 bases, and 13 bases lay in between. CDR3 sequence (DNA): TGTGCCAGCAGCGTAGTTGGCGCGACTACCAATGAGCAGTTCTTC. Amino acid sequence: CASSVVGATTNEQFF.

V is TRBV10-2 and J is TRBJ1-1; no firm D call. Germline V gene sequence: CDR1 WSHSY, CDR2 SAAADI. V was trimmed by 0 bases and J by 4 bases, leaving 9 bases between them. This CDR3 spans 14 amino acids. The CDR3 reads CASSESRLGTEAFF. CDR3 sequence (DNA): TGCGCCAGCAGTGAGTCTCGGCTTGGCACTGAAGCTTTCTTT.

As concerns this clone: The sample contains more than one DNA sequence encoding this CDR3. V and J are TRBV6-1 and TRBJ2-7, with D unresolved. Germline CDR1 and CDR2: MNHNS and SASEGT. CDR3 length equals 14 residues. V was pared by 7 bases and J by 2 bases, with 15 bases between. CDR3 in amino acids: CASITTEPAYEQYF. CDR3 in DNA: TGTGCCAGCATCACGACGGAGCCGGCCTACGAGCAGTACTTC.

Within the sample, this clone is medium-sized. The chain uses TRBV12-3 or TRBV12-4 and TRBJ2-3; D possibly corresponds to TRBD2 (5 bases). V lost 2 bases and J lost 6, with 15 bases in between. The CDR3 loop spans 15 amino acids. DNA for the CDR3: TGTGCCAGCAGTTTACAAGGCGGAGGAGTGGATACGCAGTATTTT. This codes for CASSLQGGGVDTQYF.